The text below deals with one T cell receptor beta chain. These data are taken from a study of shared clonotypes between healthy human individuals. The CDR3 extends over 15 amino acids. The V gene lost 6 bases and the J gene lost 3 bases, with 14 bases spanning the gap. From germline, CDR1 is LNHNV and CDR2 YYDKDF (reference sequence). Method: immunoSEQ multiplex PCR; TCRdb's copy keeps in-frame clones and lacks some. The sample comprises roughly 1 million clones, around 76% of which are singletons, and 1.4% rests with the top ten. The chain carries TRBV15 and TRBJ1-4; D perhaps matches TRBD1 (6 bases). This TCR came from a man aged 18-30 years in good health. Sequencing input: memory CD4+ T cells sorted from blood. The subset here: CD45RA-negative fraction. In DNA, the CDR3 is TGTGCCACCAGTGAGAGGGGGGGTGCTAATGAAAAACTGTTTTTT. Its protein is CATSERGGANEKLFF.